This T cell receptor beta chain is drawn from a study of T-cell reconstitution after alpha-beta-depleted transplantation in children (dated by TCRdb to the mid-2010s). At the level of the whole study: Using TCR repertoire profiling, the study followed T-cell immune reconstitution in a quantitative way in children after TCRalphabeta/CD19-depleted allogeneic hematopoietic cell transplantation.

Concerning this clonotype: The antigen this receptor binds is unknown. Base qualities are not at hand, and no much larger clone is one base apart.

V is cut by 5 bases and J by 1 base, and the space between the germline ends is 11 bases. The CDR3 runs 14 residues from the cysteine to the phenylalanine. This entry keeps only the CDR3 DNA: 42 bases, framed from base 1. From a lookup of the germline V gene, CDR1 and CDR2 are SGHTA and FQGNSA. What this sample's treatment or condition label stands for: allogeneic hematopoietic cell transplantation with graft depleted of TCRalphabeta T cells and CD19 B cells. Transplant recipients were children who received TCRalphabeta/CD19-depleted allogeneic hematopoietic cell grafts. Library creation used PCR. The sequencer listed for this sample is Illumina HiSeq 2500. TCR libraries were prepared with molecular barcoding, using unique molecular identifiers to normalize TCRbeta repertoire quantification. Using fastp trimming at Q25 and MiXCR clonotype assembly, TCRdb reanalyzed the public sequencing data and kept in-frame beta chains. Entries are consolidated by CDR3 protein sequence, retaining the most common genes and DNA. The sample yields 450,000 to 550,000 distinct CDR3 sequences; approximately 10% were counted once. 14% of the sample goes to the ten largest clones.

Beyond this particular receptor, the publication reports: Apparently early alphabetaT-cell count recovery about two months after transplant reportedly relied on only several hundred rapidly expanded clones derived from non-depleted graft cells. In some patients, the high TCRbeta diversity seen at day 60 was put down to recipient T cells and intrathymic progenitors that had survived conditioning. The frequencies of hyperexpanded clones fell over the following months, and after one year, T-cell counts and TCRbeta diversity were mostly attributed to newly produced T cells.

Sequenced here: PBMCs, mostly from graft donor cells, sampled 180 days after TCRalphabeta/CD19-depleted stem cell transplant. The chain uses TRBV7-2 and TRBJ1-1; the D gene identity is not certain. The clonotype comes from a female patient aged 2-10 years who had a stem cell transplant for aplastic anemia, so the T cells may come from the graft donor. The nucleotides read TGTGCCAGCAGCGAGGGAGGGAGGAACACTGAAGCTTTCTTT. Its coded protein is CASSEGGRNTEAFF. Where the CDR3 stops, the reference TRBV7-2 and TRBJ1-1 genes take over; the full variable domain is GAGVSQSPSNKVTEKGKDVELRCDPISGHTALYWYRQSLGQGLEFLIYFQGNSAPDKSGLPSDRFSAERTGGSVSTLTIQRTQQEDSAVYLCASSEGGRNTEAFFGQGTRLTVV.